Listed below are T cell receptor beta chains from one sample, sequenced in a study of T cells after somatic rescue of genetic block. This table comes from immunoSEQ multiplex PCR, and its TCRdb copy is limited to in-frame clones, with some not included. The top ten hold around 1.6% of the sample, which has 80,000 to 90,000 clones, more than 80% seen once. Sequenced material: peripheral blood mononuclear cells (PBMCs). The receptors were sampled from a woman between 18 and 29 years old. Each CDR3 is given with its conserved first and last residue. Each record gives: CDR3 length, clone size, V gene, CDR3 protein. Not every row has a clone size; where given, it reads once, few, many or a size class.

CDR3 length: 14
clone size: -
V gene: TRBV19
CDR3 protein: CASSIPRDTLGAFF

CDR3 length: 11
clone size: -
V gene: TRBV29-1
CDR3 protein: CSVGTNTEAFF

CDR3 length: 17
clone size: -
V gene: TRBV4-2
CDR3 protein: CASSQDSGVGDYNEQFF

CDR3 length: 13
clone size: once
V gene: TRBV11-2
CDR3 protein: CASSLAATGHLFF

CDR3 length: 15
clone size: -
V gene: TRBV18
CDR3 protein: CASSPGTGSPQPQHF

CDR3 length: 12
clone size: -
V gene: TRBV5-1
CDR3 protein: CASSSPSDTQYF

CDR3 length: 15
clone size: -
V gene: TRBV6-1
CDR3 protein: CASSEAGGPRWGYTF

CDR3 length: 18
clone size: -
V gene: TRBV14
CDR3 protein: CASSQMTSGRASYNEQFF

CDR3 length: 16
clone size: -
V gene: TRBV18
CDR3 protein: CASSPLSGRAYNEQFF

CDR3 length: 16
clone size: -
V gene: TRBV6-4
CDR3 protein: CASRDPPGQSFYEQYF

CDR3 length: 13
clone size: -
V gene: TRBV28
CDR3 protein: CASSPTSSYEQYF

CDR3 length: 17
clone size: few
V gene: TRBV25-1
CDR3 protein: CASSDVRDRLSGNTIYF

CDR3 length: 11
clone size: once
V gene: TRBV10-3
CDR3 protein: CAIGLGETQYF

CDR3 length: 15
clone size: -
V gene: TRBV5-5
CDR3 protein: CASSLLGQSTGELFF